The T cell receptor beta chain described here comes from a study of CXCR3-negative and CXCR3-positive naive CD8 T cells. Germline-derived CDR1 and CDR2 are MNHNS and SASEGT. The CDR3 extends over 15 amino acids. With UMI labels, 5' RACE was used to prepare the TRB cDNA libraries. TCRdb re-called the 5' RACE reads; one entry per CDR3 protein, DNA not given. The sample's table shows 130,000 or so distinct CDR3 sequences. This TCR came from a human donor in good health. Some clones in this sample may be carry-over from other donors' samples. The chain recombines TRBV6-1 with TRBJ2-5; TCRdb's assignment of TRBD2 cannot be checked, as there is no DNA. The sequenced sample was naive CXCR3- CD8+ T cells from blood. Subset described: CD45RO-CCR7+CD27+CD95- naive CD8+ T cells lacking CXCR3 (TNR3-). CDR3 sequence reads: CASSEKSPAGETQYF.